Each of the 3 T cell receptor beta chains below was sequenced from the same sample in a study of shared clonotypes between healthy human individuals. The protocol was immunoSEQ multiplex PCR, while the TCRdb copy is restricted to in-frame clones and leaves out a portion. The table shows around 2.1 million clones, with 90% to 96% occurring only once. Sequencing was carried out using naive CD4+ T cells sorted from blood. The subset denotes: CD45RA+ positively selected. These receptor sequences come from a man aged 18-30 years in good health.

The DNA of the CDR3 is TGCGCCAGCAGCCAAGAAAACAGAGGCTCCTCTGGAAACACCATATATTTT. Translation gives CASSQENRGSSGNTIYF. The V and J genes are TRBV4-1 and TRBJ1-3; D uncertain. The V gene lost 0 bases and the J gene lost 0 bases, with 12 bases spanning the gap. The length of the CDR3 is 17 residues. Germline V gene data show CDR1 as MGHRA and CDR2 as YSYEKL.

This clone was seen just once. The V call is TRBV18, the J call TRBJ2-7; unclear D gene. The germline V and J ends were trimmed by 3 bases and 6 bases, with 9 bases remaining between them. This CDR3 contains 12 residues. The germline V gene encodes CDR1 KGHSH and CDR2 LQKENI. The CDR3 spells CASSPMGGEQYF. The DNA for the CDR3 is TGTGCCAGCTCACCGATGGGTGGCGAGCAGTACTTC.

This CDR3 reads CASSGGLAGGIDTQYF. CDR3 DNA: TGTGCCAGCAGCGGGGGACTAGCGGGAGGTATAGATACGCAGTATTTT. This chain uses TRBV9 with TRBJ2-3; TRBD2 matches 15 bases. Germline V gives CDR1 SGDLS, CDR2 YYNGEE. The CDR3 loop spans 16 amino acids. Germline trimming cut 3 bases from V and 5 bases from J; bases unmatched to any gene: 4.